This T cell receptor (beta chain) was sequenced in a study of cytomegalovirus exposure and HLA in healthy donors. Study results and limitations: In the analysis, some V segments, TRBV6-2 and TRBV6-3 included, were excluded as indistinguishable. The study flagged 150 to 200 TCR beta chains as cytomegalovirus-associated. A later analysis linked a missense variant in DCLRE1C to the trimming of TCR beta V and J genes.

Trimming removed 5 bases at V and 5 bases at J, with 11 bases between. The CDR3 runs 13 residues. Per the germline V gene, CDR1 is LNHDA and CDR2 is SQIVND (reference sequence). For this clone: Antigen unknown.

PCR primers comprised 60 Vbeta and 13 Jbeta primers. Here immunoSEQ multiplex PCR was the method, and the copy in TCRdb shows in-frame clones only, minus some. Of over 150,000 clones listed, 80% are singletons. This TCR was recovered from a woman aged 35 to 49 in good health and CMV-seropositive. The sequenced material came from PBMCs. The V call is TRBV19, the J call TRBJ2-3, with D uncertain. The CDR3 protein is CASSFDLEDTQYF. CDR3 in DNA: TGTGCCAGTAGTTTCGATTTAGAAGATACGCAGTATTTT.